The source of this TCR beta chain is a study of blood T cells in healthy people across ages (dated by TCRdb to the mid-2010s). Regarding the study in general: Template switching captured roughly one uniquely barcoded TCR beta cDNA molecule per two T cells in model experiments. Using deep sequencing normalized with unique cDNA molecular identifiers, the study measured how TCR beta repertoire diversity changes with age. The donors were split into four age groups: young (average roughly 15 years), middle-aged (about 40), aged (approximately 60) and long-lived (more than 80). To avoid experimental bias, donors of different ages were randomly spread across the sequencing lanes. Two additional independent replicas of 1 million unique cDNA reads from the same blood draw were analyzed for two donors (one aged 18 to 29 and one aged 80 or older).

This clonotype was observed once. Its antigen remains unidentified. No base quality information exists; no much larger clone differs at one position. The method was 5' RACE. TCRdb lists the instrument as Illumina HiSeq 2500. A second 7 to 11 cycle PCR used a sample-barcoded 5' primer and a J-beta primer mix. A template-switch 5' adaptor carrying 12 random nucleotides introduced a unique molecular identifier onto each TCR beta cDNA molecule. At least 2.5 million CDR3-containing paired-end reads were obtained from each sample. The Mint cDNA synthesis kit, primed by a TRBC-specific oligonucleotide, was used to synthesize first-strand cDNA from all RNA. After uracil-DNA glycosylase treatment, a first 18-cycle PCR used universal primers M1SS and BC2_uni_R on all cDNA. Per the source publication's procedure: Each sample was normalized by randomly selecting 1 million high-quality reads, each carrying a distinct molecular identifier. Instead of being binned into consensus sequences, reads that shared molecular identifiers were thrown out. MiTCR, set to a Q25 quality threshold and the strictest error-elimination algorithm, was used for CDR3 identification, clonotype clustering and error correction. A nonparametric unseen species model with Euler transformation was used to estimate lower-bound total TCR beta diversity. TCRdb's own reprocessing of the public reads used fastp at Q25 and MiXCR and kept productive beta chains. Every entry covers one CDR3 protein and lists the most common genes and DNA from its rows. TCRdb assigned the V and J calls; the authors' analysis was not used. The sample records some 780,000 distinct CDR3 sequences, just over 55% of which are singletons. The biggest ten clones account for around 25% of the sample.

General conclusions and limits of the study: Donor CMV infection status was unknown, potentially confounding age-related changes in expanded clonotypes. Observed TCR beta diversity per million T cells fell roughly linearly with age, and a significant reduction was already apparent by age about 43. Total diversity estimates from one million sequenced T cells were considered lower bounds and underestimates. Compared with the aged group, the long-lived group had more naive CD4+ T cells, fewer expanded clones and increased TCR diversity, suggesting age selection. Bulk unsorted PBMC profiling prevented conclusive comparison of naive and antigen-experienced compartments. The percentage of naive T cells measured by flow cytometry correlated strongly with observed TCR beta diversity.

Systemically healthy Caucasian individuals from Russia, around 39 in total and aged about 6 to 100 years, were included as donors. Each donor gave 9.5 to 10 milliliters of peripheral blood, drawn into EDTA-treated Vacutainer tubes. Ficoll-Paque density-gradient centrifugation was used to isolate PBMCs, with at least 7 million obtained per sample. Trizol reagent was used to extract total RNA from the PBMCs, yielding at least 6 micrograms per sample. For every donor, an aliquot of PBMCs went through flow cytometry to measure the percentages of naive CD45RAhigh/CD27high T cells. Input material: blood. The sequence derives from a man between 40 and 49 years old in good health.

The CDR3 has the sequence CASTLNSGRVTGELFF. The DNA sequence is given as TGTGCCAGCACCCTGAACAGCGGGAGAGTTACCGGGGAGCTGTTTTTT. The chain uses TRBV6-1 and TRBJ2-2; TRBD2 fits 8 bases in the junction. In the germline V gene, CDR1 corresponds to MNHNS and CDR2 to SASEGT. The CDR3 runs 16 residues from the cysteine to the phenylalanine. CDR3 DNA only is kept here, 48 bases in frame from base 1. V lost 7 bases and J lost 5 bases, and the count of bases not matched to a germline gene is 12.